Described below is a single T cell receptor (beta chain) sequence and its context. With 1 base removed from V and 4 bases from J, the gap between germline ends came to 13 bases. CDR1 is SGHAT and CDR2 is FQNNGV in the germline V gene. The CDR3 loop spans 15 amino acids. The sample belongs to a study of shared clonotypes between healthy human individuals. The protocol was immunoSEQ multiplex PCR, while the TCRdb copy is restricted to in-frame clones and leaves out a portion. The table includes 550,000 to 750,000 clones, 95% to 96% detected once. CD45RO-negative, CCR7-positively selected cells formed the naive CD8 fraction, excluding terminally differentiated effector memory CD45RA+ cells.

This TCR derives from a woman aged 25 to 39 in good health. V and J are TRBV11-2 and TRBJ1-2; maybe TRBD1 (6 bases). Sequenced: naive CD8+ T cells sorted from blood. The CDR3 reads CASSLARQDGYGYTF. CDR3 bases: TGTGCCAGCAGCTTAGCGCGACAGGATGGCTATGGCTACACCTTC.